The clone carrying this T cell receptor beta chain was seen at least ten times. Its antigen is not known. J lost 3 bases, V lost 2 bases, and 0 bases had no gene match. Germline CDR1 MRHNA, CDR2 SNTAGT. The CDR3 is 14 residues long. The time point was: newly diagnosed GD, antithyroid drugs for less than 3 months. Following extraction of RNA from PBMCs, that RNA was used to make the TCR library. This entry comes from a study of regulatory T cells in long-lasting Graves disease. With iRepertoire HTBI primers and Arm-PCR of CDR3 regions, TCR beta libraries were built. MiXCR, applied by TCRdb to the multiplex PCR reads, yields one record per CDR3 protein. The profile shows a few hundred thousand distinct CDR3 sequences, 10% to 15% of them singletons. General study findings and limits: Between persistent patients, roughly 2,600 public clonotypes were shared, exceeding the 900 to 1,000 shared between new patients.

Another study also made use of these data, one on T cells in Graves' hyperthyroidism and ophthalmopathy.

The rearrangement uses TRBV6-4 and TRBJ2-2, with 7 bases aligning to TRBD1. The TCR was taken from a woman aged 18-29 years with Graves disease. Here the sequenced sample was peripheral blood mononuclear cells (PBMCs), taken at new diagnosis, from a patient treated with antithyroid drugs. The CDR3 protein is CASSDGQDTGELFF. The CDR3 DNA reads as TGTGCCAGCAGTGACGGACAGGACACCGGGGAGCTGTTTTTT.